This T cell receptor beta chain is from a study of T cells in Graves' hyperthyroidism and ophthalmopathy. Study observations and caveats: Most thyroid clonotypes expanded above 0.001 were also detected in blood. Ophthalmopathy was told apart from stable hyperthyroidism by a 13 V-J model.

Regions amplified from RNA transcripts were the TCR beta CDR3 regions. Using the HTBI primer set, a first-round RT-PCR was run on the TCR CDR3. TCRdb reprocessed the multiplex PCR reads via MiXCR and lists one record per CDR3 protein. Counted here are some 370,000 distinct CDR3 sequences, about a sixth occurring once; the ten biggest clones make up roughly a third. This sample holds PBMCs from about 9.3 ml fresh peripheral blood. V was pared by 1 base and J by 5 bases, with 16 bases between. Germline CDR1 and CDR2: SEHNR and FQNEAQ (reference sequence). CDR3 length: 16 residues. About this clonotype: Its antigen is undetermined.

The chain links TRBV7-9 to TRBJ2-3; D could derive from TRBD1 or TRBD2 (5 bases each). The material sequenced was blood. The source is a woman aged 25 to 45 with Graves' hyperthyroidism that later progressed to Graves' ophthalmopathy. The CDR3 bases are TGTGCCAGCAGCTTAGTTGTGGGACCAAAAAAAGATACGCAGTATTTT. Its protein is CASSLVVGPKKDTQYF.